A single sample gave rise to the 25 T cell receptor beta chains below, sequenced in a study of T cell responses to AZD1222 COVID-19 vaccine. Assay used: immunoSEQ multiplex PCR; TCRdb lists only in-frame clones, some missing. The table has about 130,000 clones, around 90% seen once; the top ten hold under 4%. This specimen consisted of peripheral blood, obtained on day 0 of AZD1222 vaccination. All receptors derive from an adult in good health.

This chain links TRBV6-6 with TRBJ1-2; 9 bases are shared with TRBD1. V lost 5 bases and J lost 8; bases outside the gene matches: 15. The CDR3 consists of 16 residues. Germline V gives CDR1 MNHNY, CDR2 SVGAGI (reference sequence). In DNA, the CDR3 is TGTGCCAGCAGTGGGGGGACAGGGAGGAGCGGGGGAGGCTACACCTTC. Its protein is CASSGGTGRSGGGYTF.

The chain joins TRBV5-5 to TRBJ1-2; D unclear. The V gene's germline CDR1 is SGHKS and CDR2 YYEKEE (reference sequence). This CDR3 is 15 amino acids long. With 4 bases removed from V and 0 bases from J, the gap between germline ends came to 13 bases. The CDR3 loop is CASSTPSNPNYGYTF. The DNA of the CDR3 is TGTGCCAGCAGCACTCCGTCAAACCCTAACTATGGCTACACCTTC. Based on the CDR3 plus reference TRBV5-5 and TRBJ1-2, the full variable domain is DAGVTQSPTHLIKTRGQQVTLRCSPISGHKSVSWYQQVLGQGPQFIFQYYEKEERGRGNFPDRFSARQFPNYSSELNVNALLLGDSALYLCASSTPSNPNYGYTFGSGTRLTVV.

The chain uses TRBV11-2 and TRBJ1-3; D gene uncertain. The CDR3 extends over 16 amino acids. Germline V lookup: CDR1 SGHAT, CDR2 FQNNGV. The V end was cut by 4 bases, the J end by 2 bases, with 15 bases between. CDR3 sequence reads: CASSSVSGSPGNTIYF. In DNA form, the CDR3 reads TGTGCCAGCAGCTCAGTCTCGGGGTCCCCTGGAAACACCATATATTTT.

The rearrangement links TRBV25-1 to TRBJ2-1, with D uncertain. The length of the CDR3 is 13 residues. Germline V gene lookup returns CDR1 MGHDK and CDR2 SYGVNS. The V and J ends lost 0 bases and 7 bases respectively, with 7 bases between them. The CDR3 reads CASSEYVSNEQFF. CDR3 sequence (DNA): TGTGCCAGCAGTGAATATGTCAGTAATGAGCAGTTCTTC.

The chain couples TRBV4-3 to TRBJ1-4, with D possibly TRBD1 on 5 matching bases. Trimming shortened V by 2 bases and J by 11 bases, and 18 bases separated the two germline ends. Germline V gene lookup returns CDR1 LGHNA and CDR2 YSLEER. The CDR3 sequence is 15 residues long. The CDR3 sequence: CASSQIGQGPLKLFF. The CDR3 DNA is TGCGCCAGCAGCCAAATTGGGCAGGGCCCCCTCAAACTGTTTTTT.

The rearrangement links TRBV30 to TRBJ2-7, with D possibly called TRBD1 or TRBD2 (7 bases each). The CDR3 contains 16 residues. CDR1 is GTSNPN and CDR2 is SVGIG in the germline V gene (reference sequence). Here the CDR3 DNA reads TGTGCGGGAGGGAGCCACGTGGACAGGCGTACCTACGAGCAGTACTTC. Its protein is CAGGSHVDRRTYEQYF.

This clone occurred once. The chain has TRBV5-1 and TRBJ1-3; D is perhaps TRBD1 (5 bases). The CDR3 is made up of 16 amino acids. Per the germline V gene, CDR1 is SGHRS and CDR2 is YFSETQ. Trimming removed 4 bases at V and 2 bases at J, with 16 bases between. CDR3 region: CASSRGGVGPGNTIYF. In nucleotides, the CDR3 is TGCGCCAGCAGCCGTGGGGGGGTAGGCCCTGGAAACACCATATATTTT.

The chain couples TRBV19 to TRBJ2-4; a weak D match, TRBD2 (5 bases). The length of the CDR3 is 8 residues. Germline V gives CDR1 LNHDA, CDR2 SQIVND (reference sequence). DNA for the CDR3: TGTGGGGCTGAAGGAGGGTACTTC. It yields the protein CGAEGGYF.

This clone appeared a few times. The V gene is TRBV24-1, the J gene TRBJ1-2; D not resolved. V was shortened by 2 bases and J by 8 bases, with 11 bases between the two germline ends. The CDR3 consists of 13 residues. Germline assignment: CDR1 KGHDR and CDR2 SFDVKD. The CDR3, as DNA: TGTGCCACCAGTGATTCGGGCTCGCAAGGCTACACCTTC. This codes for CATSDSGSQGYTF.

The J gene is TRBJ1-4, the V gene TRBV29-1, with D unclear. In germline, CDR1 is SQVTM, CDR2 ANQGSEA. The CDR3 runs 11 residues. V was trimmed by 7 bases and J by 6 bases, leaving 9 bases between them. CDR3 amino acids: CSAYKDEKLFF. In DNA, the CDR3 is TGCAGCGCGTACAAGGATGAAAAACTGTTTTTT. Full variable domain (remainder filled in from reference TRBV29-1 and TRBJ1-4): SAVISQKPSRDICQRGTSLTIQCQVDSQVTMMFWYRQQPGQSLTLIATANQGSEATYESGFVIDKFPISRPNLTFSTLTVSNMSPEDSSIYLCSAYKDEKLFFGSGTQLSVL.

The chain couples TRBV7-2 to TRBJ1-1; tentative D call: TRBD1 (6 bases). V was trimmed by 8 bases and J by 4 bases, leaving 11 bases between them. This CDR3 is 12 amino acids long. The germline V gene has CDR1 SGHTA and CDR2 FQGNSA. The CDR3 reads CASGTSFTEAFF. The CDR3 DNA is TGTGCCAGCGGGACATCTTTCACTGAAGCTTTCTTT.

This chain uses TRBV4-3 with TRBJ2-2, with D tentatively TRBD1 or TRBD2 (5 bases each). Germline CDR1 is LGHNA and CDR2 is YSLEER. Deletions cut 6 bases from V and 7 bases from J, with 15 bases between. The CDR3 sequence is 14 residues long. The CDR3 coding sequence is TGCGCCAGCAGGCCGGGACCTCGGAACGGGGAGCTGTTTTTT. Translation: CASRPGPRNGELFF.

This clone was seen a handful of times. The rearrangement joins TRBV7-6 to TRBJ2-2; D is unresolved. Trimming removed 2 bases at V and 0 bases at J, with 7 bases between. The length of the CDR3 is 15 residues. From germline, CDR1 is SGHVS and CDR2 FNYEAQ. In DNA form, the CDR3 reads TGTGCCAGCAGCTTAACGGAGTCGAACACCGGGGAGCTGTTTTTT. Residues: CASSLTESNTGELFF. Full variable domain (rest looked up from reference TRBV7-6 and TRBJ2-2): GAGVSQSPRYKVTKRGQDVALRCDPISGHVSLYWYRQALGQGPEFLTYFNYEAQQDKSGLPNDRFSAERPEGSISTLTIQRTEQRDSAMYRCASSLTESNTGELFFGEGSRLTVL.

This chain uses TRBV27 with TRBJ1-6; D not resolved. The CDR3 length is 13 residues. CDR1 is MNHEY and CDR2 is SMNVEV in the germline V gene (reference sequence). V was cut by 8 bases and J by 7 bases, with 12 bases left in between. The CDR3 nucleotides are TGTGCCAGCTTTGCGGGAGCAAATTCACCCCTCCACTTT. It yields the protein CASFAGANSPLHF.

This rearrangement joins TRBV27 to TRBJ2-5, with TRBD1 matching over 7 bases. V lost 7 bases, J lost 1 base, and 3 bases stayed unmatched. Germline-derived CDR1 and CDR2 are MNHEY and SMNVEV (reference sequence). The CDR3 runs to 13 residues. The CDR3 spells CASKRDSQETQYF. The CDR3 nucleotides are TGTGCCAGCAAACGGGACAGCCAAGAGACCCAGTACTTC.

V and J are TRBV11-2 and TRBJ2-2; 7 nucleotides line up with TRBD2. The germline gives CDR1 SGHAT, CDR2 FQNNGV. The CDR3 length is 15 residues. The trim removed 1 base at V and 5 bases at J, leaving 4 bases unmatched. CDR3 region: CASSLGLAFTGELFF. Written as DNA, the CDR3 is TGTGCCAGCAGCTTAGGACTAGCCTTTACCGGGGAGCTGTTTTTT.

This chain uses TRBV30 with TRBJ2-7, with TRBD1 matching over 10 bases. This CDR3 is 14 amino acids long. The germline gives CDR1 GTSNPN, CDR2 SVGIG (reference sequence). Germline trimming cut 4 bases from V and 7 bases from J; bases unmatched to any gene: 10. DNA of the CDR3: TGTGCCTGGACCCGTCTCCGGGACAGGGGAGAGCAGTACTTC. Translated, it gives CAWTRLRDRGEQYF.

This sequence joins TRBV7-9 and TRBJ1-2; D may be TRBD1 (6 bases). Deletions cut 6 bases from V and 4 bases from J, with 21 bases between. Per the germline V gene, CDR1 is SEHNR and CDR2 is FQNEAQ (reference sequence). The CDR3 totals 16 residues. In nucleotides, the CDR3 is TGTGCCAGCAGACCAGCCCATCAGGGGACACGCTATGGCTACACCTTC. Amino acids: CASRPAHQGTRYGYTF.

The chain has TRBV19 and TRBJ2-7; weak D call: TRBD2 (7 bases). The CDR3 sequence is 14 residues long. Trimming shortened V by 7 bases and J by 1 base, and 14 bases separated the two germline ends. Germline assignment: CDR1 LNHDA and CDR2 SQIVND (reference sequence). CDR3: CASTAGAGSYEQYF. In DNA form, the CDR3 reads TGTGCCAGTACGGCGGGGGCAGGGTCCTACGAGCAGTACTTC.

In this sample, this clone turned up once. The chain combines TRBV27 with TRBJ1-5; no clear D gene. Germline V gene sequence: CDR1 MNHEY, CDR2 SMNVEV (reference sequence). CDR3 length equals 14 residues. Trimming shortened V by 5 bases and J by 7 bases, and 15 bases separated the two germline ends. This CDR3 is CASSPIPGLQPQHF. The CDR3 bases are TGTGCCAGCAGTCCAATTCCGGGTCTGCAGCCCCAGCATTTT.

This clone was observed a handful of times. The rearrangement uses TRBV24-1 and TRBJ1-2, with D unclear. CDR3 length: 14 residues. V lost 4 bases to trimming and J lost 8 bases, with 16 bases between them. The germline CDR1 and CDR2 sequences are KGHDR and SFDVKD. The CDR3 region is CATSDGRAGRGYTF. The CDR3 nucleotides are TGTGCCACCAGTGACGGACGGGCCGGGAGGGGCTACACCTTC.

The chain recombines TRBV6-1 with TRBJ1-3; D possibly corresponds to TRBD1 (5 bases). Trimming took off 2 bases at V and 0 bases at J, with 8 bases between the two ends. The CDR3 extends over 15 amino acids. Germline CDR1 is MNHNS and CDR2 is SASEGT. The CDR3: CASSERGGSGNTIYF. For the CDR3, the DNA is TGTGCCAGCAGTGAACGGGGGGGCTCTGGAAACACCATATATTTT.

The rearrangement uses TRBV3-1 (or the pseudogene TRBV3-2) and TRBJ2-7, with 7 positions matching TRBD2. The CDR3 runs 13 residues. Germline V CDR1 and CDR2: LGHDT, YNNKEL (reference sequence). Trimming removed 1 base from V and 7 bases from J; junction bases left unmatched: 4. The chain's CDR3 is CASSQVSAGEQYF. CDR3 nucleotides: TGTGCCAGCAGCCAAGTATCAGCGGGAGAGCAGTACTTC.

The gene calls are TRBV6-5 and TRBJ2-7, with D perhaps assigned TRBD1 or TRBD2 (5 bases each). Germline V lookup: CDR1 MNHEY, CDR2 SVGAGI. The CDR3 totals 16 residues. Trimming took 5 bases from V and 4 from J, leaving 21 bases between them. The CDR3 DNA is TGTGCCAGCAGTAACTGGGGGATAGCCGCTGGTTACGAGCAGTACTTC. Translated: CASSNWGIAAGYEQYF.

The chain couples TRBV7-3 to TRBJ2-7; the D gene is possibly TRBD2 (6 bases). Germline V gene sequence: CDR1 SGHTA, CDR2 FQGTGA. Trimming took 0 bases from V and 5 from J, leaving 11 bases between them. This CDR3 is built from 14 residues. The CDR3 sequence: CASSLTGGANEQYF. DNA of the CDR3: TGTGCCAGCAGCTTAACCGGAGGGGCGAACGAGCAGTACTTC.